The clone carrying this T cell receptor (beta chain) occurred many times. The data belong to a study of regulatory T cells in long-lasting Graves disease. Time point here: newly diagnosed GD, antithyroid drugs for less than 3 months. The TCR library used RNA extracted from PBMCs. The authors built TCR beta libraries using iRepertoire HTBI primers and Arm-PCR of CDR3 regions. Each CDR3 protein gets one entry after TCRdb re-called the multiplex PCR reads with MiXCR. The table has over 500,000 distinct CDR3 sequences, about 15% seen once. The CDR3 spans 18 residues. The same data also went into a second study, on T cells in Graves' hyperthyroidism and ophthalmopathy.

The chain links TRBV12-3 or TRBV12-4 to TRBJ2-1; D gene unclear. The J call may be in error: the DNA end matches TRBJ2-5 better. The sample in question was peripheral blood mononuclear cells (PBMCs), obtained at new diagnosis, from a patient treated with antithyroid drugs. The sequence was obtained from a woman aged 25 to 39 with Graves disease. The CDR3 loop reads CASSLWPRNSMTQETQYF. The CDR3 bases are TGTGCCAGCAGTTTATGGCCTCGGAACAGCATGACCCAAGAGACCCAGTACTTC.